This entry lists 15 T cell receptor beta chains sequenced from one sample in a study of human T cells and chemical hapten exposure (dated by TCRdb to the early 2020s). To prepare the library, RACE was applied. Sequencing relied on a NextSeq 500. TCRdb reworked the public reads: Q25 trimming with fastp, MiXCR clone assembly, productive beta chains retained. Duplicate CDR3 protein sequences are folded into a single record with the most common DNA and genes. The sample includes more than 95,000 distinct CDR3 sequences, with 30% to 35% observed a single time. Clones ranked in the top ten supply around 2.7% of the sample. The label giving this sample's time point can be read as: patch test 3, about 24 weeks after DPC sensitization. This specimen's treatment or condition label, per the study, means: therapeutic diphenylcyclopropenone sensitization with weekly scalp DPC. The sequencing here drew on whole blood, taken in connection with sensitization to the hapten diphenylcyclopropenone (DPC). The receptors come from a man between 40 and 49 years old with alopecia areata. Some clones in this sample may be carry-over from other donors' samples.

The rearrangement uses TRBV6-5 and TRBJ2-1; D may be TRBD2 (5 bases). This CDR3 spans 14 amino acids. Germline V lookup: CDR1 MNHEY, CDR2 SVGAGI. The V gene lost 7 bases and the J gene lost 6 bases, with 16 bases spanning the gap. The DNA for the CDR3 is TGTGCCAGCACGGGGTCTCATCGGGGCAATGAGCAGTTCTTC. This codes for CASTGSHRGNEQFF.

The V and J genes are TRBV20-1 and TRBJ1-1; TRBD1 matches 7 bases. This CDR3 contains 14 residues. Germline assignment: CDR1 DFQATT and CDR2 SNEGSKA (reference sequence). With V trimmed by 1 base and J by 3 bases, 5 bases remained unmatched. Written as DNA, the CDR3 is TGCAGTGCTAGAGGGGCAGGGGGTTACACTGAAGCTTTCTTT. Protein sequence: CSARGAGGYTEAFF.

This chain uses TRBV6-5 with TRBJ2-3; 8 nucleotides match TRBD2. Trimming cost V 2 bases and J 4 bases; bases outside gene matches: 8. Germline V gene data show CDR1 as MNHEY and CDR2 as SVGAGI. The CDR3 spans 16 residues. The CDR3 region is CASSYLSGRRADTQYF. In nucleotides, the CDR3 is TGTGCCAGCAGTTACCTGAGCGGGAGAAGGGCAGATACGCAGTATTTT.

The chain links TRBV6-6 to TRBJ2-5; the D is unclear. Trimming took off 5 bases at V and 4 bases at J, with 14 bases between the two ends. The CDR3 contains 14 residues. In germline, CDR1 is MNHNY, CDR2 SVGAGI (reference sequence). This chain's CDR3 is CASSPNAVTETQYF. CDR3 sequence (DNA): TGTGCCAGCAGTCCGAACGCGGTTACAGAGACCCAGTACTTC.

This clonotype was counted between two and nine times. The V gene is TRBV12-3 or TRBV12-4, the J gene TRBJ1-2; TRBD1 agrees at 8 bases. V was pared by 4 bases and J by 4 bases, with 8 bases of the junction left unmatched. The length of the CDR3 is 15 residues. This chain's CDR3 is CASSSTTGGRYGYTF. The CDR3 nucleotides read TGTGCCAGCAGTTCAACAACAGGGGGGCGCTATGGCTACACCTTC.

This clonotype was observed a handful of times. J is TRBJ1-2 and V is TRBV2; the D is unclear. V shed 6 bases and J shed 4 bases, with 12 bases lying between them. Germline V gene data show CDR1 as SNHLY and CDR2 as FYNNEI. This CDR3 contains 13 residues. CDR3 sequence reads: CASRASSPYGYTF. The CDR3 DNA reads as TGTGCCAGCAGGGCGTCAAGCCCCTATGGCTACACCTTC. The entire variable domain, with the rest obtained from reference TRBV2 and TRBJ1-2, is as follows: EPEVTQTPSHQVTQMGQEVILRCVPISNHLYFYWYRQILGQKVEFLVSFYNNEISEKSEIFDDQFSVERPDGSNFTLKIRSTKLEDSAMYFCASRASSPYGYTFGSGTRLTVV.

The chain links TRBV4-2 to TRBJ2-5; TRBD2 matches 8 bases. Germline loops: CDR1 LGHNA, CDR2 YNFKEQ. V shed 5 bases, J shed 4 bases, and the junction held 9 bases outside the gene matches. The CDR3 runs 15 residues. CDR3 in amino acids: CASSSGGEIAETQYF. CDR3 bases: TGTGCCAGCAGCTCCGGGGGGGAGATAGCAGAGACCCAGTACTTC.

This clonotype turned up a few times. The chain recombines TRBV7-6 with TRBJ2-1, with 10 bases identical to TRBD2. V lost 0 bases to trimming and J lost 9 bases; unmatched junction nucleotides: 17. Germline V gene lookup returns CDR1 SGHVS and CDR2 FNYEAQ. CDR3 length: 19 amino acids. The CDR3 sequence is CASSLAAGLLAGVRGEQFF. The CDR3 DNA reads as TGTGCCAGCAGCTTAGCGGCAGGGCTCCTAGCGGGAGTCCGCGGTGAGCAGTTCTTC.

The chain carries TRBV7-9 and TRBJ1-2, with D unclear. The V end lost 0 bases, the J end lost 4 bases, and 9 bases lay between the germline ends. Germline V gene sequence: CDR1 SEHNR, CDR2 FQNEAQ (reference sequence). This CDR3 is 14 amino acids long. Written as DNA, the CDR3 is TGTGCCAGCAGCTTAGCTGGGCTCCGCTATGGCTACACCTTC. This codes for CASSLAGLRYGYTF.

The chain joins TRBV27 to TRBJ2-3, with 7 bases matching TRBD1. The CDR3 loop spans 16 amino acids. V shed 0 bases, J shed 2 bases, and the junction held 5 bases outside the gene matches. Germline values: CDR1 MNHEY, CDR2 SMNVEV (reference sequence). The CDR3 spells CASSLSTGPVTDTQYF. The CDR3 bases are TGTGCCAGCAGTTTATCGACAGGGCCTGTCACAGATACGCAGTATTTT.

The table lists this clonotype with many counts. The rearrangement joins TRBV29-1 to TRBJ2-7; 9 bases match TRBD1. Germline assignment: CDR1 SQVTM and CDR2 ANQGSEA. J gave up 4 bases and V 4 bases, and 8 bases lay outside the gene matches. The CDR3 length is 14 residues. CDR3 DNA: TGCAGCGTTGTGGTAGGACAGGGGATGTACGAGCAGTACTTC. Translating it yields CSVVVGQGMYEQYF.

The chain carries TRBV11-3 and TRBJ2-3; D remains ambiguous. Trimming pared 1 base from V and 1 base from J, leaving 9 bases between. Per the germline V gene, CDR1 is SGHNT and CDR2 is YENEEA. The CDR3 sequence is 15 residues long. The CDR3 bases are TGTGCCAGCAGCTTAGTAGGAACTCGCACAGATACGCAGTATTTT. As protein: CASSLVGTRTDTQYF. Drawing the rest from reference TRBV11-3 and TRBJ2-3, the complete variable domain is EAGVVQSPRYKIIEKKQPVAFWCNPISGHNTLYWYLQNLGQGPELLIRYENEEAVDDSQLPKDRFSAERLKGVDSTLKIQPAELGDSAVYLCASSLVGTRTDTQYFGPGTRLTVL.

This clonotype was seen only once. The gene calls are TRBV7-6 and TRBJ2-6; TRBD1 is a possible D gene (5 bases). Germline loops: CDR1 SGHVS, CDR2 FNYEAQ. Trimming cost V 5 bases and J 0 bases, with 20 bases left between them. The CDR3 sequence is 19 residues long. DNA for the CDR3: TGTGCCAGCAGCACCAGTCGCCTCAGGGTTCTCTCTGGGGCCAACGTCCTGACTTTC. Its translation: CASSTSRLRVLSGANVLTF.

A few counts support this clonotype. This chain links TRBV20-1 with TRBJ2-7; a weak D match, TRBD1 (6 bases). This CDR3 region has 15 residues. Germline V gene data show CDR1 as DFQATT and CDR2 as SNEGSKA (reference sequence). V gave up 6 bases and J gave up 0 bases, with 18 bases separating them. CDR3 bases: TGCAGTGCCCCAGGGGCCAGGGCTAGCTCCTACGAGCAGTACTTC. The encoded protein is CSAPGARASSYEQYF.

This chain uses TRBV6-1 with TRBJ2-7; no clear D. Germline V gene lookup returns CDR1 MNHNS and CDR2 SASEGT. This CDR3 has 12 residues. Trimming took off 3 bases at V and 11 bases at J, with 14 bases between the two ends. The chain's CDR3 is CASSEGWAPKYV. The CDR3 DNA reads as TGTGCCAGCAGTGAGGGCTGGGCCCCAAAGTACGTC.